Below are 23 T cell receptor beta chains sequenced from a single sample in a study of persistence of HIV-infected CD4 T cells. Lysates of CMV-infected fibroblasts at around 9.8 ug/mL stimulated these cells. CD40L/CD69 double-negative CD45RO-high memory CD4+ T cells were collected. The antigens these receptors bind are not known. Sequencing used immunoSEQ version 4 in survey mode. Repertoires were generated with immunoSEQ multiplex PCR, while TCRdb's copy carries only in-frame clones and drops some. This table holds fewer than 30,000 clones, more than 75% found once. This sample comprised CD4+ T cells sorted from PBMCs after approximately 20-hour stimulation, obtained from a patient who received antiretroviral therapy. The receptors were gathered from an adult man with HIV who was CMV-seropositive.

This clone was seen only once. The V call is TRBV6-6, the J call TRBJ1-2; 9 bases fit TRBD1. J gave up 5 bases and V 6 bases, and 7 bases lay outside the gene matches. This CDR3 is built from 14 residues. From germline, CDR1 is MNHNY and CDR2 SVGAGI (reference sequence). CDR3 nucleotide sequence: TGTGCCAGCAGCCGGGGGGGACAGGGATATGGCTACACCTTC. Its translation is CASSRGGQGYGYTF.

This chain uses TRBV5-1 with TRBJ1-5, with D perhaps matching TRBD1 (5 bases). The CDR3 consists of 14 residues. Germline loops: CDR1 SGHRS, CDR2 YFSETQ. The V gene lost 1 base and the J gene lost 7 bases, with 12 bases spanning the gap. Here the CDR3 DNA reads TGCGCCAGCAGCTTGTTTGGCAGGGACCAGCCCCAGCATTTT. Its translation is CASSLFGRDQPQHF. Combining the CDR3 with reference TRBV5-1 and TRBJ1-5 gives the whole variable domain KAGVTQTPRYLIKTRGQQVTLSCSPISGHRSVSWYQQTPGQGLQFLFEYFSETQRNKGNFPGRFSGRQFSNSRSEMNVSTLELGDSALYLCASSLFGRDQPQHFGDGTRLSIL.

The chain uses TRBV7-9 and TRBJ2-7; 9 bases are a match to TRBD2. The J segment lost 2 bases and the V segment lost 3 bases, leaving 5 bases of the junction unmatched. The CDR3 sequence is 15 residues long. Germline V lookup: CDR1 SEHNR, CDR2 FQNEAQ (reference sequence). DNA of the CDR3: TGTGCCAGCAGCTTCGGCGGGGGGGCCGCCTACGAGCAGTACTTC. Its translation: CASSFGGGAAYEQYF.

This clone was picked up one time. This chain joins TRBV7-8 and TRBJ1-6; D not resolved. Trimming took off 2 bases at V and 3 bases at J, with 11 bases between the two ends. The CDR3 extends over 16 amino acids. Germline CDR1 reads SGHVS; CDR2 reads FQNEAQ. The CDR3 region is CASSLRAPGYNSPLHF. In DNA form, the CDR3 reads TGTGCCAGCAGCTTAAGGGCCCCTGGCTATAATTCACCCCTCCACTTT.

The genes are TRBV6-6 and TRBJ1-6; no clear D gene. Germline CDR1 is MNHNY and CDR2 is SVGAGI (reference sequence). Trimming removed 0 bases from V and 3 bases from J, with 6 bases in between. CDR3 size: 15 residues. CDR3 DNA: TGTGCCAGCAGTTACTCGGACGGCTATAATTCACCCCTCCACTTT. It is translated as CASSYSDGYNSPLHF.

The chain is built from TRBV19 and TRBJ1-5; 8 bases fit TRBD1. Germline CDR1 is LNHDA and CDR2 is SQIVND (reference sequence). The V segment lost 4 bases and the J segment 3 bases; nucleotides outside the gene matches: 11. This CDR3 comprises 17 residues. CDR3 coding DNA: TGTGCCAGTAGTAAGCAGGGGGCTATCTCTAACAATCAGCCCCAGCATTTT. Amino acid sequence: CASSKQGAISNNQPQHF.

This clone was seen only a few times. The chain links TRBV5-5 to TRBJ1-5, with D possibly TRBD1 on 6 matching bases. The ends were cut back, 1 base at V and 2 bases at J, with 13 bases in the middle. The CDR3 is 16 amino acids. In germline, CDR1 is SGHKS, CDR2 YYEKEE (reference sequence). The CDR3 sequence: CASSLYSDSGNQPQHF. CDR3 sequence (DNA): TGTGCCAGCAGCTTGTACTCGGACAGCGGCAATCAGCCCCAGCATTTT.

The gene calls are TRBV3-1 (or the pseudogene TRBV3-2) and TRBJ2-7, with TRBD1 matching 7 bases. Germline V gives CDR1 LGHDT, CDR2 YNNKEL (reference sequence). The trim removed 4 bases at V and 4 bases at J, leaving 4 bases unmatched. The CDR3 has 13 residues. CDR3 sequence: CASSLIQGYEQYF. The DNA for the CDR3 is TGTGCCAGCAGCCTGATACAGGGGTACGAGCAGTACTTC.

This clone was counted between two and nine times. The chain uses TRBV5-1 and TRBJ2-7; D may correspond to TRBD1 or TRBD2 (5 bases each). Between the trimmed V and J ends, which lost 8 bases and 0 bases, there was a span of 15 bases. This CDR3 is built from 14 residues. Germline lookup yields CDR1 SGHRS and CDR2 YFSETQ. The CDR3: CASRDQPDSYEQYF. The CDR3 nucleotides are TGCGCCAGTCGGGACCAGCCAGACTCCTACGAGCAGTACTTC.

The rearrangement uses TRBV6-5 and TRBJ1-2; TRBD1 might be the D (6 bases). CDR1 is MNHEY and CDR2 is SVGAGI in the germline V gene. The CDR3 sequence is 15 residues long. The V gene lost 6 bases and the J gene lost 0 bases, with 14 bases spanning the gap. Written as DNA, the CDR3 is TGTGCCAGCAGACCCCGGGACACCGCTAACTATGGCTACACCTTC. It codes for CASRPRDTANYGYTF.

The chain joins TRBV7-3 to TRBJ2-6; possibly TRBD1 for D (6 bases). This CDR3 spans 15 amino acids. Germline V gene data show CDR1 as SGHTA and CDR2 as FQGTGA. Trimming took off 5 bases at V and 0 bases at J, with 8 bases between the two ends. The CDR3 nucleotides are TGTGCCAGCAGCACAGGGCTCTCTGGGGCCAACGTCCTGACTTTC. It is translated as CASSTGLSGANVLTF.

The rearrangement uses TRBV19 and TRBJ2-1; tentatively, D is TRBD2 (5 bases). Trimming cost V 3 bases and J 6 bases, with 15 bases left between them. CDR3 length equals 15 residues. CDR1 LNHDA and CDR2 SQIVND come from the germline V gene (reference sequence). CDR3 sequence (DNA): TGTGCCAGTAGTATTAATAGGCTAGCTTCCAATGAGCAGTTCTTC. It is translated as CASSINRLASNEQFF.

The rearrangement links TRBV24-1 to TRBJ2-1, with D maybe TRBD1 (7 bases). Germline lookup yields CDR1 KGHDR and CDR2 SFDVKD. This CDR3 is 16 amino acids long. V was trimmed by 3 bases and J by 1 base, leaving 12 bases between them. The chain's CDR3 is CATSDHRGGSYNEQFF. In nucleotides, the CDR3 is TGTGCCACCAGTGATCACAGGGGAGGTTCCTACAATGAGCAGTTCTTC.

This rearrangement joins TRBV18 to TRBJ2-3; a weak D match, TRBD1 (6 bases). The CDR3 is 14 residues long. Germline V CDR1 and CDR2: KGHSH, LQKENI. V was clipped by 4 bases and J by 2 bases, with 10 bases between them. For the CDR3, the DNA is TGTGCCAGCTCACAACGGACAGACACAGATACGCAGTATTTT. This sequence encodes CASSQRTDTDTQYF. The full variable domain, in which reference TRBV18 and TRBJ2-3 provide the parts outside the CDR3, is NAGVMQNPRHLVRRRGQEARLRCSPMKGHSHVYWYRQLPEEGLKFMVYLQKENIIDESGMPKERFSAEFPKEGPSILRIQQVVRGDSAAYFCASSQRTDTDTQYFGPGTRLTVL.

The J gene is TRBJ2-1, the V gene TRBV3-1 (or the pseudogene TRBV3-2), with 8 bases that match TRBD1. From germline, CDR1 is LGHDT and CDR2 YNNKEL (reference sequence). The CDR3 covers 15 residues. Losses at the gene ends were 2 bases for V and 10 bases for J; bases not matched to a gene: 10. This CDR3 reads CASSQFPGQALEQFF. CDR3 nucleotides: TGTGCCAGCAGCCAATTCCCGGGACAGGCATTAGAGCAGTTCTTC.

The rearrangement joins TRBV29-1 to TRBJ2-3; possible D gene TRBD1, 5 bases. The CDR3 length is 14 residues. Germline CDR1 reads SQVTM; CDR2 reads ANQGSEA. Trimming removed 4 bases at V and 4 bases at J, with 15 bases between. The CDR3 DNA sequence: TGCAGCGTTGGCCCTACCTTGGGGCCAGATACGCAGTATTTT. Translated: CSVGPTLGPDTQYF.

This chain uses TRBV5-1 with TRBJ1-6, with 7 bases aligning to TRBD1. The CDR3 sequence is 18 residues long. Looked up from germline, CDR1 is SGHRS and CDR2 is YFSETQ. Germline trimming cut 3 bases from V and 6 bases from J; bases unmatched to any gene: 15. The CDR3 DNA is TGCGCCAGCAGCTCCTCGGGGAACAGGGGATTGTTTAATTCACCCCTCCACTTT. Residues: CASSSSGNRGLFNSPLHF. Combining the CDR3 with reference TRBV5-1 and TRBJ1-6 gives the whole variable domain KAGVTQTPRYLIKTRGQQVTLSCSPISGHRSVSWYQQTPGQGLQFLFEYFSETQRNKGNFPGRFSGRQFSNSRSEMNVSTLELGDSALYLCASSSSGNRGLFNSPLHFGNGTRLTVT.

The chain has TRBV2 and TRBJ2-6; D might be TRBD1 or TRBD2, each matching 5 bases. Trimming removed 8 bases at V and 4 bases at J, with 15 bases between. CDR1 and CDR2 from the germline V gene are SNHLY and FYNNEI. This CDR3 region has 15 residues. For the CDR3, the DNA is TGTGCCAGCGGGACGGGCGCTCTGGGGGCCAACGTCCTGACTTTC. This translates into CASGTGALGANVLTF.

This clone was detected only once. As DNA, the CDR3 is TGTGCCAGCAGTTATGGGGGTCAGCCCCAGCATTTT. Protein sequence: CASSYGGQPQHF. The rearrangement joins TRBV6-1 to TRBJ1-5, with D possibly matching TRBD1 (5 bases). The CDR3 contains 12 residues. V lost 5 bases to trimming and J lost 6 bases, with 8 bases between them. CDR1 and CDR2 from the germline V gene are MNHNS and SASEGT.

This chain uses TRBV7-2 with TRBJ2-7; 10 bases match TRBD2. J gave up 2 bases and V 8 bases, and 9 bases lay outside the gene matches. CDR3 length equals 15 residues. CDR1 is SGHTA, CDR2 FQGNSA, per germline. DNA for the CDR3: TGTGCCAGCGGCGTATCTAGCGGGGGCCCCTACGAGCAGTACTTC. Its translation is CASGVSSGGPYEQYF.

V usage is TRBV5-4 and J usage is TRBJ2-3, with D unresolved. Between the trimmed V and J ends, which lost 4 bases and 2 bases, there was a span of 8 bases. CDR3 length: 13 amino acids. CDR1 SGHNT and CDR2 YYREEE come from the germline V gene (reference sequence). The chain's CDR3 is CASSLLSTDTQYF. Here the CDR3 DNA reads TGTGCCAGCAGCCTCTTATCCACAGATACGCAGTATTTT.

The chain carries TRBV6-5 and TRBJ1-3, with D unresolved. The V gene's germline CDR1 is MNHEY and CDR2 SVGAGI. This CDR3 spans 13 amino acids. Deletions cut 6 bases from V and 3 bases from J, with 9 bases between. Here the CDR3 reads CASSLLLGNTIYF. DNA for the CDR3: TGTGCCAGCAGCTTACTCCTTGGAAACACCATATATTTT.

This rearrangement joins TRBV4-2 to TRBJ1-1; D possibly corresponds to TRBD1 (6 bases). V was pared by 0 bases and J by 3 bases, with 11 bases between. There are 15 residues in the CDR3. Germline lookup yields CDR1 LGHNA and CDR2 YNFKEQ. As DNA, the CDR3 is TGTGCCAGCAGCCAAGACCGGGGGGCATACACTGAAGCTTTCTTT. Residues: CASSQDRGAYTEAFF.